This is a list of T cell receptor beta chains from one sample in a study of regulatory T cells in long-lasting Graves disease. TCRdb called the multiplex PCR reads again in MiXCR, with one record for every CDR3 protein. The repertoire holds hundreds of thousands of distinct CDR3 sequences, with less than 20% as singletons. The data were also submitted as part of a second study, on T cells in Graves' hyperthyroidism and ophthalmopathy.

Sequenced material: peripheral blood mononuclear cells (PBMCs), taken at new diagnosis, from a patient treated with antithyroid drugs. These receptors all stem from a woman younger than 45 with Graves disease. CDR3s include the opening cysteine and the closing phenylalanine or tryptophan. A D gene is named only where the DNA matches it firmly. Not all rows give a size; the values are once, few, many and, for expanded clones, a class.

d_call clone_size j_call v_call cdr3_nt cdr3_aa
TRBD2 NA TRBJ2-5 TRBV6-4 TGTGCCAGCAGTGAGCGGGGGAAAGAGACCCAGTACTTC CASSERGKETQYF
TRBD2 many TRBJ2-2 TRBV27 TGTGCCAGCAGACTAGCGGGTTCTCTTAACACCGGGGAGCTGTTTTTT CASRLAGSLNTGELFF
NA few TRBJ1-1 TRBV7-9 TGCGCCAGCAGCCAGTCAGGACTAAAAGCTTTCTTT CASSQSGLKAFF
TRBD2 NA TRBJ2-2 TRBV6-1 TGTGCCAGCAAGAGACTAGCGGGAATATTCGGGGAGCTGTTTTTT CASKRLAGIFGELFF
TRBD2 many TRBJ2-1 TRBV12-3/TRBV12-4 TGTGCCAGCAACCTTGGGCTAGCGGGAGACAATGAGCAGTTCTTC CASNLGLAGDNEQFF
NA NA TRBJ1-1 TRBV28 TGTGCCAGCAGTTTATCTCCCAGGGTGGAGACTGAAGCTTTCTTT CASSLSPRVETEAFF
NA NA TRBJ2-3 TRBV12-3/TRBV12-4 TGTGCCAGCACCCCTCCTGGCGGGAGCACAGATACGCAGTATTTT CASTPPGGSTDTQYF
NA NA TRBJ2-1 TRBV6-9 TGTGCCAGCAGTTACTGGACGGGCCAGGTTATGAATGAGCAGTTCTTC CASSYWTGQVMNEQFF
NA NA TRBJ2-1 TRBV27 TGTGCCAGCAGTTTGAGTCAGGCCATAGATGAGCAGTTCTTC CASSLSQAIDEQFF
NA many TRBJ1-4 TRBV2 TGTGCCAGCAGGGACCCAAATGAAAAACTGTTTTTT CASRDPNEKLFF
NA many TRBJ2-2 TRBV6-1 TGTGCCAGCAGTGAATACGGGTACACCGGGGAGCTGTTTTTT CASSEYGYTGELFF
NA few TRBJ1-2 TRBV6-2/TRBV6-3 TGTGCCAGCAGTTACTCGAGGGCCGGTAACTATGGCTACACCTTC CASSYSRAGNYGYTF
NA NA TRBJ2-7 TRBV5-1 TGCGCCAGCAGCCCGAGACAGGCCAGCAACGAGCAGTACTTC CASSPRQASNEQYF
NA few TRBJ1-3 TRBV12-3/TRBV12-4 TGTGCCAGCACCCACCCCCAGGGTTTTGGAAACACCATATATTTT CASTHPQGFGNTIYF
NA NA TRBJ2-5 TRBV6-1 TGTGCCAGCAGCGGATCCACGAGGGAGACCCAGTACTTC CASSGSTRETQYF
NA many TRBJ2-1 TRBV7-9 TGTGCCAGCAGCCAGGGGGGACTCGGCCAGCAGTTCTTC CASSQGGLGQQFF
NA few TRBJ2-3 TRBV4-2 TGTGCCAGCAGCCACCAGGGAATGCAGTATTTT CASSHQGMQYF
NA many TRBJ2-7 TRBV28 TGTGCCAGCAGTCCCTGGACAGACTCCTACGAGCAGTACTTC CASSPWTDSYEQYF
NA NA TRBJ2-3 TRBV20-1 TGCAGTGCTCACATCGCCAGGGTCAACACAGATACGCAGTATTTT CSAHIARVNTDTQYF
NA many TRBJ2-2 TRBV6-1 TGTGCCAGCGATTACCGAGATAACACCGGGGAGCTGTTTTTT CASDYRDNTGELFF
TRBD1 NA TRBJ1-2 TRBV24-1 TGTGCCACCGGTGGCGCCGGGACAGTCTATGGCTACACCTTC CATGGAGTVYGYTF
NA many TRBJ1-3 TRBV2 TGTGCCAGCAGTGAAATGGCTGGAAACACCATATATTTT CASSEMAGNTIYF
NA many TRBJ2-1 TRBV7-2 TGTGCCAGCAGCTTAGGAAAGTTTACCTACAATGAGCAGTTCTTC CASSLGKFTYNEQFF
NA many TRBJ2-1 TRBV2 TGTGCCAGCAGTGTTGGGCGGAACCGAAATGAGCAGTTCTTC CASSVGRNRNEQFF
NA NA TRBJ2-5 TRBV19 TGTGCCAGTAGTATTGACAGGAAAGAGACCCAGTACTTC CASSIDRKETQYF
NA many TRBJ1-1 TRBV25-1 TGTGCCAGCAGGGGCCCGGGGAGCACTGAAGCTTTCTTT CASRGPGSTEAFF
NA NA TRBJ1-5 TRBV24-1 TGTGCCACCGGTGGGGATGGTCAGCCCCAGCATTTT CATGGDGQPQHF